In this sample, the clone carrying this T cell receptor beta chain turned up a few times. This specimen comes from a study of T cells in Graves' hyperthyroidism and ophthalmopathy. TCR beta CDR3 regions were amplified from RNA transcripts. The primer set for the first-round RT-PCR of the TCR CDR3 was HTBI. MiXCR, applied by TCRdb to the multiplex PCR reads, yields one record per CDR3 protein. The sample carries some 600,000 distinct CDR3 sequences, roughly 14% recorded once. The CDR3 consists of 15 residues. CDR1 is SGHRS, CDR2 YFSETQ, per germline. Trimming removed 1 base from V and 4 bases from J, with 12 bases in between.

Sequenced input: blood. The genes are TRBV5-1 and TRBJ1-3; D is uncertain. The sequence came from a woman under 40 with Graves' hyperthyroidism that later progressed to Graves' ophthalmopathy. CDR3 sequence: CASSLQGSDGNTIYF. The DNA for the CDR3 is TGCGCCAGCAGCTTGCAAGGGTCGGACGGAAACACCATATATTTT.